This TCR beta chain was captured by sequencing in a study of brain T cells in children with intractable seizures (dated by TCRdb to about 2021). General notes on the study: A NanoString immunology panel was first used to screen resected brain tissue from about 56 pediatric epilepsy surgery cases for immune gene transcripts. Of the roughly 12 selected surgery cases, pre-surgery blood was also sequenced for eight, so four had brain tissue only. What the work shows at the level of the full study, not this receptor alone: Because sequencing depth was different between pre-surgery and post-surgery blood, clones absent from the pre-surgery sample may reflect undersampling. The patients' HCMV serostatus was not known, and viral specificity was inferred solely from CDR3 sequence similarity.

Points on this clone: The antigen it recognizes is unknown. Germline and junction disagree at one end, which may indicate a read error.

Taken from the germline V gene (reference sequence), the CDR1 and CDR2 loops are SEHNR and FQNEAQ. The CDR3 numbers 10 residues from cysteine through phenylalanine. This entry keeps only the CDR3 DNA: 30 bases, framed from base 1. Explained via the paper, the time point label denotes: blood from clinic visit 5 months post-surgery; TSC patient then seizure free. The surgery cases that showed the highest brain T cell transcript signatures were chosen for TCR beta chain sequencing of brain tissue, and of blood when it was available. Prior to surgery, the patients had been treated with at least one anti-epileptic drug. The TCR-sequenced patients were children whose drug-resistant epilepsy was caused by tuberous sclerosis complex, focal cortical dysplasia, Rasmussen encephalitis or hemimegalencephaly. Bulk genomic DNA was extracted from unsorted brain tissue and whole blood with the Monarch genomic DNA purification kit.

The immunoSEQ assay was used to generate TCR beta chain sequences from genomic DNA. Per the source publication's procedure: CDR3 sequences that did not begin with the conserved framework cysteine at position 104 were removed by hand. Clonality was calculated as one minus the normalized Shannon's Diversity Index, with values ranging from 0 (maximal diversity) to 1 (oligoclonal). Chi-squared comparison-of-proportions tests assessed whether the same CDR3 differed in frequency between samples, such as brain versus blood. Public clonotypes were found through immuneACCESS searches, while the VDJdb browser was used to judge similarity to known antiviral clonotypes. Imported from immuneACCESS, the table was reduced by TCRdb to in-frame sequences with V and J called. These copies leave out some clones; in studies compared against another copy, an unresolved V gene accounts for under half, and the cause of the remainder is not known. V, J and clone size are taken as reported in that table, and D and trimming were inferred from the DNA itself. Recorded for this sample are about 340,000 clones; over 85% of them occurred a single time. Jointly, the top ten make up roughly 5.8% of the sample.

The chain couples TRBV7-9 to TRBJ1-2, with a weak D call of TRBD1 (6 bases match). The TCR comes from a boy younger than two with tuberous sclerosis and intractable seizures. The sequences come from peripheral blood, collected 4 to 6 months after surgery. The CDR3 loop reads CASSLSRTDF. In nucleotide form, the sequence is TGTGCCAGCAGCTTGTCTAGGACAGATTTC.